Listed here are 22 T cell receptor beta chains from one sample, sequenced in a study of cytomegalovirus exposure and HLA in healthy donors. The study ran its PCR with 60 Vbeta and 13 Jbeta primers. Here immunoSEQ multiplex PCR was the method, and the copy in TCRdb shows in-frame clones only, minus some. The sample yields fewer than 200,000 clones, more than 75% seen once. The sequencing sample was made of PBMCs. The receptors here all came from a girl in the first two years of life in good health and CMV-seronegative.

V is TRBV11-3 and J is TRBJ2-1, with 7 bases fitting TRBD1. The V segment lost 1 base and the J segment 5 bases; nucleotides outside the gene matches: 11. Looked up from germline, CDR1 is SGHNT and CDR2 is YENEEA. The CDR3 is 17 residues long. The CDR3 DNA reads TGTGCCAGCAGCTTAGGGACAGGCTCCTATCACGACAATGAGCAGTTCTTC. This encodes CASSLGTGSYHDNEQFF.

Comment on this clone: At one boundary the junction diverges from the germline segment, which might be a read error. The CDR3 nucleotides read TGTTCCAGCAGCTCAATGTCGGTCGAGCAGTACTTC. This codes for CSSSSMSVEQYF. V usage is TRBV7-3 and J usage is TRBJ2-7; D is ambiguous. Germline V CDR1 and CDR2: SGHTA, FQGTGA. The CDR3 totals 12 residues.

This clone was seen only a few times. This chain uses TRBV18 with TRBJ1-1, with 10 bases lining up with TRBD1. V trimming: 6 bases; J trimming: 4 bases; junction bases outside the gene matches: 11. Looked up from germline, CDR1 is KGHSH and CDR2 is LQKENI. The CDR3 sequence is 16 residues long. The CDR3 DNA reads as TGTGCCAGCTCCCTCACCGGGACAGGGGAGGGCACTGAAGCTTTCTTT. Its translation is CASSLTGTGEGTEAFF. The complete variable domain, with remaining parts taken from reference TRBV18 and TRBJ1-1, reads NAGVMQNPRHLVRRRGQEARLRCSPMKGHSHVYWYRQLPEEGLKFMVYLQKENIIDESGMPKERFSAEFPKEGPSILRIQQVVRGDSAAYFCASSLTGTGEGTEAFFGQGTRLTVV.

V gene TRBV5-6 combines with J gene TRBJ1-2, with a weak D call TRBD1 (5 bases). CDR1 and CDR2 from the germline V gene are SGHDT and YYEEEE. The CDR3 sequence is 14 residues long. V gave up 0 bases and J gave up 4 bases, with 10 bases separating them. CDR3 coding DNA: TGTGCCAGCAGCTTGGGTCAGGGAGGCTATGGCTACACCTTC. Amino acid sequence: CASSLGQGGYGYTF. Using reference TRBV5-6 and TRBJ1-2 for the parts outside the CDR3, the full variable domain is DAGVTQSPTHLIKTRGQQVTLRCSPKSGHDTVSWYQQALGQGPQFIFQYYEEEERQRGNFPDRFSGHQFPNYSSELNVNALLLGDSALYLCASSLGQGGYGYTFGSGTRLTVV.

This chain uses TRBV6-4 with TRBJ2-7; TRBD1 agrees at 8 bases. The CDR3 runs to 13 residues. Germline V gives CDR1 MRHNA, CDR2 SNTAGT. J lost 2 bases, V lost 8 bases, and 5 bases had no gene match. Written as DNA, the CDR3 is TGTGCCAGCGGACAGGGACAGACCTACGAGCAGTACTTC. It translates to CASGQGQTYEQYF.

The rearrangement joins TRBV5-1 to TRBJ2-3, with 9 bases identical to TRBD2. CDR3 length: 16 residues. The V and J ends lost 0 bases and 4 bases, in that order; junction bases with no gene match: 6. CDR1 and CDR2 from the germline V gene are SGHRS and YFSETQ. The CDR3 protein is CASSLDAGGPSDTQYF. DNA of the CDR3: TGCGCCAGCAGCTTGGATGCGGGGGGGCCCTCAGATACGCAGTATTTT.

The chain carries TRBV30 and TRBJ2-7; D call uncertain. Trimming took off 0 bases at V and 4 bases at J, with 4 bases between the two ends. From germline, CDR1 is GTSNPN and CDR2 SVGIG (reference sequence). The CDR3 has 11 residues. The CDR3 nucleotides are TGTGCCTGGAGTGTACGGTACGAGCAGTACTTC. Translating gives CAWSVRYEQYF.

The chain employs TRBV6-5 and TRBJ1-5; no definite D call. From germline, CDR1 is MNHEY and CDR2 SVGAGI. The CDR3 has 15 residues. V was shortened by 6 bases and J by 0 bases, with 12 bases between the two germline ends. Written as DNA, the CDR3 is TGTGCCAGCAGCACCGGGGTTTATAGCAATCAGCCCCAGCATTTT. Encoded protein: CASSTGVYSNQPQHF.

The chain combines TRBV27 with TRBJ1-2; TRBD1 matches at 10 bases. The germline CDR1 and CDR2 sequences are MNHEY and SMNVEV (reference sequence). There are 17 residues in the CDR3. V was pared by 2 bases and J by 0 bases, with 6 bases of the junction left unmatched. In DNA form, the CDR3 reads TGTGCCAGCAGTTTACGGGGACAGGGGTTTGCTAACTATGGCTACACCTTC. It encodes CASSLRGQGFANYGYTF.

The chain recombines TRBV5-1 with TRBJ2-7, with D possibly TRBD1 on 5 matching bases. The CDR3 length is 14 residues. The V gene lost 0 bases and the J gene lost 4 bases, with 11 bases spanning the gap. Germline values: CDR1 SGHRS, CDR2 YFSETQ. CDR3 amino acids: CASSLAGYEYEQYF. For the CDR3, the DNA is TGCGCCAGCAGCTTGGCAGGGTACGAATACGAGCAGTACTTC.

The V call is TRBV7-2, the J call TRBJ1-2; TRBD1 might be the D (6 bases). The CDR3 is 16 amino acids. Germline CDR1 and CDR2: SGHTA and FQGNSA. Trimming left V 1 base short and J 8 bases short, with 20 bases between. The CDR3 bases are TGTGCCAGCAGCTTAGATAGGGTATCACAGGGCTACGGCTACACCTTC. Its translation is CASSLDRVSQGYGYTF.

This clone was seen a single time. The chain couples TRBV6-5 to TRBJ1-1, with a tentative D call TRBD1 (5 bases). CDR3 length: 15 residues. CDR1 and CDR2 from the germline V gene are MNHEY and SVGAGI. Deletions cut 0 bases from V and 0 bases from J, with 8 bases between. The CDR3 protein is CASSYSPTVNTEAFF. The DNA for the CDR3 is TGTGCCAGCAGTTACTCCCCGACAGTGAACACTGAAGCTTTCTTT.

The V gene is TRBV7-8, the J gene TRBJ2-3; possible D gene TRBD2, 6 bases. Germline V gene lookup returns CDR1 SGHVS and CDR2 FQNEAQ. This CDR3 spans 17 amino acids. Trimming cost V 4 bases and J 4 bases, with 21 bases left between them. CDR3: CASSSLLGRGGADTQYF. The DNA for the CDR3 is TGTGCCAGCAGCTCTCTCCTCGGGAGAGGTGGCGCAGATACGCAGTATTTT.

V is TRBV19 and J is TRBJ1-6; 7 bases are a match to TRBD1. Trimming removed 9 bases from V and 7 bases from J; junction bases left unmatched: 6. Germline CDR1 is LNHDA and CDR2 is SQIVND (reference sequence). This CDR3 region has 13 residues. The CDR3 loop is CASKDRSNSPLHF. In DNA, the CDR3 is TGTGCCAGCAAGGACAGGTCGAATTCACCCCTCCACTTT.

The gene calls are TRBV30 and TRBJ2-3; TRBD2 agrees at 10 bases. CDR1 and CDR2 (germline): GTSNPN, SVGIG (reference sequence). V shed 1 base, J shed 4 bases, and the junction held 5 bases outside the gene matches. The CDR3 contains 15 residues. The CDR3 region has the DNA TGTGCCTGGAGTGCCGGGACTAGCGTTCCAGATACGCAGTATTTT. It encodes CAWSAGTSVPDTQYF.

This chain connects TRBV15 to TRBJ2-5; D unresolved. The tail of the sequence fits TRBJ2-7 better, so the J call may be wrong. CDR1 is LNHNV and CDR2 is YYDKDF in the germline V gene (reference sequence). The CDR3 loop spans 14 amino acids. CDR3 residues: CATSRDELGYEQYF. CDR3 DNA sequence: TGTGCCACCAGCAGAGATGAGTTGGGCTACGAGCAGTACTTC.

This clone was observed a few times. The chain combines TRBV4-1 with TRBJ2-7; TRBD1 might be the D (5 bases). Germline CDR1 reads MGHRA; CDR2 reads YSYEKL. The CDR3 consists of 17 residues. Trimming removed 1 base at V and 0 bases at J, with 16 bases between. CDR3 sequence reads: CASSQVSPDSYSYEQYF. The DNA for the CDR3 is TGCGCCAGCAGCCAAGTAAGCCCAGACAGCTACTCCTACGAGCAGTACTTC.

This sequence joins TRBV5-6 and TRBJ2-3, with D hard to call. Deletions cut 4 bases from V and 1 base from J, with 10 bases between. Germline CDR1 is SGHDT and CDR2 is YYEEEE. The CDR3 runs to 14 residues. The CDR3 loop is CASSPGPGTDTQYF. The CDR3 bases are TGTGCCAGCAGCCCTGGGCCCGGCACAGATACGCAGTATTTT. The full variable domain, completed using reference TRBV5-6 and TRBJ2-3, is DAGVTQSPTHLIKTRGQQVTLRCSPKSGHDTVSWYQQALGQGPQFIFQYYEEEERQRGNFPDRFSGHQFPNYSSELNVNALLLGDSALYLCASSPGPGTDTQYFGPGTRLTVL.

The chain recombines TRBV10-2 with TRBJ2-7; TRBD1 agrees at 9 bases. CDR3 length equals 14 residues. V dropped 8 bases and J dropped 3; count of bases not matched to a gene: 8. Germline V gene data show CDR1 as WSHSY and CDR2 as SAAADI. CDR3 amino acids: CASGRQGVHYEQYF. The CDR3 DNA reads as TGCGCCAGCGGTCGACAGGGGGTCCACTACGAGCAGTACTTC.

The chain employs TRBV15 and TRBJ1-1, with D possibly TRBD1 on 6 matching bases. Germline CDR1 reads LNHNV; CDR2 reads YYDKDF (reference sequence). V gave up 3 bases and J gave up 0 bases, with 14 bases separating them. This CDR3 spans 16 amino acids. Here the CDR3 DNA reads TGTGCCACCAGCAGTATACACAGGGCCATGAACACTGAAGCTTTCTTT. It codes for CATSSIHRAMNTEAFF.

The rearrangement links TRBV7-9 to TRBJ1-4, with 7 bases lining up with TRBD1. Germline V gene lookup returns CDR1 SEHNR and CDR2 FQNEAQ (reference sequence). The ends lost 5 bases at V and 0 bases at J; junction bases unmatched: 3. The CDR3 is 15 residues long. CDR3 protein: CASSPGTATNEKLFF. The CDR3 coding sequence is TGTGCCAGCAGCCCAGGGACAGCAACTAATGAAAAACTGTTTTTT.

The CDR3 DNA is TGTGCCACCAGCAGTTTGCCAAGGACAGTGGGCCAACCTAACTATGGCTACACCTTC. Residues: CATSSLPRTVGQPNYGYTF. V usage is TRBV15 and J usage is TRBJ1-2; D may be TRBD1 (6 bases). This CDR3 comprises 19 residues. V was pared by 3 bases and J by 0 bases, with 23 bases between. Germline V gene sequence: CDR1 LNHNV, CDR2 YYDKDF (reference sequence).